A selection of T cell receptor beta chains follows, all from one sample in a study of CD8 T cells in Susac syndrome. TCRdb re-called the immunoSEQ multiplex PCR reads with MiXCR, one entry per CDR3 protein. The top ten clones hold over 0.09% of a sample with 150,000 to 200,000 distinct CDR3 sequences, roughly 95% of them seen once. Sequenced sample: CD4+ T cells from PBMCs. Every receptor here comes from a human donor with multiple sclerosis. Each CDR3 is given with its conserved first and last residue. D genes are given only for firm matches. A clone size is listed for some rows: how often the clone was seen (once, few, many), or a class if it is expanded.

clone_size	d_call	v_call	cdr3_length	j_call	cdr3_aa	cdr3_nt
NA	TRBD1	TRBV5-1	15	TRBJ2-7	CASSPRRGTGHEQYF	TGCGCCAGCAGCCCCCGAAGGGGGACAGGGCACGAGCAGTACTTC
NA	NA	TRBV30	15	TRBJ2-1	CAWSVGLVAYNEQFF	TGTGCCTGGAGTGTGGGGCTAGTGGCCTACAATGAGCAGTTCTTC
once	NA	TRBV12-3/TRBV12-4	14	TRBJ2-5	CASSPTTNQETQYF	TGTGCCAGCAGCCCGACCACGAACCAAGAGACCCAGTACTTC
NA	TRBD1	TRBV20-1	18	TRBJ1-5	CSAPKPGTGGVSNQPQHF	TGCAGTGCACCAAAACCCGGGACAGGTGGGGTTAGCAATCAGCCCCAGCATTTT
NA	NA	TRBV30	12	TRBJ1-1	CAWNGRGTEAFF	TGTGCCTGGAACGGGAGGGGCACTGAAGCTTTCTTT
NA	NA	TRBV6-2/TRBV6-3	13	TRBJ2-7	CASSYDPSREQYF	TGTGCCAGCAGTTACGACCCTAGCCGCGAGCAGTACTTC
NA	NA	TRBV2	14	TRBJ1-1	CATTGGQKNTEAFF	TGTGCCACCACCGGGGGACAAAAGAACACTGAAGCTTTCTTT
NA	NA	TRBV10-3	15	TRBJ1-6	CAISVGKTANSPLHF	TGTGCCATCAGTGTGGGGAAAACAGCCAATTCACCCCTCCACTTT
NA	NA	TRBV27	12	TRBJ2-1	CASRVGDNEQFF	TGTGCCAGCCGGGTGGGAGACAATGAGCAGTTCTTC
NA	NA	TRBV27	14	TRBJ1-5	CASSLAGDGQPQHF	TGTGCCAGCAGTTTAGCGGGGGATGGACAGCCCCAGCATTTT
NA	NA	TRBV7-2	15	TRBJ1-6	CASSLGPRGNSPLHF	TGTGCCAGCAGCTTAGGACCTCGGGGCAATTCACCCCTCCACTTT
NA	NA	TRBV6-2/TRBV6-3	14	TRBJ1-5	CASSYSPKGQPQHF	TGTGCCAGCAGTTACTCGCCAAAAGGTCAGCCCCAGCATTTT
NA	NA	TRBV27	14	TRBJ2-3	CASSWRRVTDTQYF	TGTGCCAGCAGTTGGCGGCGGGTCACAGATACGCAGTATTTT
NA	NA	TRBV28	12	TRBJ2-2	CASKEGTGELFF	TGTGCCAGCAAGGAGGGAACCGGGGAGCTGTTTTTT
NA	NA	TRBV27	13	TRBJ2-7	CASRYGNSYEQYF	TGTGCCAGCAGGTACGGGAACTCCTACGAGCAGTACTTC
NA	NA	TRBV12-3/TRBV12-4	14	TRBJ1-5	CASSPGGSNQPQHF	TGTGCCAGCAGCCCCGGAGGGTCCAATCAGCCCCAGCATTTT
NA	NA	TRBV20-1	14	TRBJ1-1	CSARDQRVDTEAFF	TGCAGTGCTAGAGATCAGCGGGTTGACACTGAAGCTTTCTTT
NA	TRBD1	TRBV5-1	14	TRBJ1-1	CASSFDRAGTEAFF	TGCGCCAGCAGCTTTGACAGGGCGGGCACTGAAGCTTTCTTT
NA	NA	TRBV7-8	16	TRBJ2-3	CASSPPLRLGTDTQYF	TGTGCCAGCAGCCCCCCCCTCAGGCTGGGCACAGATACGCAGTATTTT
once	NA	TRBV5-1	15	TRBJ1-3	CASSLADSSGNTIYF	TGCGCCAGCAGCTTGGCCGACAGCTCTGGAAACACCATATATTTT
NA	NA	TRBV7-3	14	TRBJ2-7	CASSPSPVGDEQYF	TGTGCCAGCAGCCCCTCCCCTGTGGGTGACGAGCAGTACTTC
NA	TRBD2	TRBV7-9	18	TRBJ2-4	CASKGLADILLAKNIQYF	TGTGCCAGCAAGGGGCTAGCGGATATCCTCCTAGCCAAAAACATTCAGTACTTC
NA	TRBD1	TRBV20-1	12	TRBJ1-1	CSVTGVDTEAFF	TGCAGTGTGACAGGGGTGGACACTGAAGCTTTCTTT